These T cell receptor beta chains were read from a single sample in a study of radiotherapy plus CTLA-4 blockade in lung cancer. The protocol was immunoSEQ multiplex PCR, while the TCRdb copy is restricted to in-frame clones and leaves out a portion. This table holds some 51,000 clones, roughly 77% found once. The sample here was peripheral blood, taken from a patient treated with radiotherapy plus ipilimumab. All receptors come from a human donor with non-small cell lung cancer whose response to radiotherapy plus ipilimumab could not be evaluated. Both conserved end residues are part of each CDR3. A D gene is named only where the DNA matches it firmly. Rows may omit the clone size; those that give it use once, few, many or a size class.

clone_size d_call j_call v_call cdr3_aa cdr3_nt
few TRBD2 TRBJ2-1 TRBV5-1 CASSLVAGGYNEQFF TGCGCCAGCAGCTTGGTGGCGGGGGGCTACAATGAGCAGTTCTTC
few TRBD2 TRBJ2-1 TRBV4-3 CASSQDGTSGGDEQFF TGCGCCAGCAGCCAAGATGGGACTAGCGGGGGGGATGAGCAGTTCTTC
few . TRBJ1-2 TRBV7-9 CASSPVGGRTSWQGYTF TGTGCCAGCAGTCCAGTGGGGGGTAGGACTTCTTGGCAAGGCTACACCTTC
. TRBD1 TRBJ2-7 TRBV11-3 CASSFRGHSKNEQYF TGTGCCAGCAGCTTCAGGGGGCATTCTAAGAACGAGCAGTACTTC
. . TRBJ2-7 TRBV5-1 CASSAQGNEQYF TGCGCCAGCAGCGCGCAGGGGAACGAGCAGTACTTC
. TRBD1 TRBJ2-7 TRBV28 CASSLYRRGGEYEQYF TGTGCCAGCAGTTTATACCGCAGAGGGGGCGAGTACGAGCAGTACTTC
. TRBD2 TRBJ2-7 TRBV28 CASSLGGRASYEQYF TGTGCCAGCAGTTTAGGAGGGAGGGCCTCCTACGAGCAGTACTTC
once . TRBJ2-5 TRBV7-8 CASTPGSAGQYF TGTGCCAGCACCCCGGGAAGTGCGGGCCAGTACTTC
. TRBD1 TRBJ1-4 TRBV23-1 CASSQSYTGGSNEKLFF TGCGCCAGCAGTCAATCCTATACAGGGGGCAGTAATGAAAAACTGTTTTTT
once . TRBJ1-6 TRBV7-2 CASSLFPGGDSPLHF TGTGCCAGCAGCCTGTTTCCGGGAGGTGATTCACCCCTCCACTTT
. . TRBJ2-7 TRBV4-1 CASSLGGNYEQYF TGCGCCAGCAGCCTTGGGGGGAACTACGAGCAGTACTTC
. . TRBJ2-1 TRBV18 CASSPTDSAEQFF TGTGCCAGCTCACCGACCGACTCTGCTGAGCAGTTCTTC
. TRBD1 TRBJ2-2 TRBV6-4 CASSALTGDTGELFF TGTGCCAGCAGTGCCCTGACAGGGGACACCGGGGAGCTGTTTTTT
. . TRBJ1-4 TRBV7-9 CASRTVPNEKLFF TGTGCCAGCAGGACAGTTCCTAATGAAAAACTGTTTTTT
few . TRBJ2-3 TRBV6-1 CASSDPGRTSDTQYF TGTGCCAGCAGTGACCCGGGAAGAACCTCGGATACGCAGTATTTT
. TRBD1 TRBJ2-7 TRBV6-6 CASSSGGYTPYEQYF TGTGCCAGCAGTTCAGGGGGCTACACTCCCTACGAGCAGTACTTC
. TRBD1 TRBJ2-2 TRBV9 CASSVAPGTGGRTGELFF TGTGCCAGCAGCGTAGCTCCGGGTACAGGGGGGCGGACCGGGGAGCTGTTTTTT
few . TRBJ2-2 TRBV7-9 CASSFDRANTGELFF TGTGCCAGCAGCTTCGACAGAGCGAACACCGGGGAGCTGTTTTTT
few TRBD1 TRBJ1-5 TRBV6-5 CASRRTGYSNQPQHF TGTGCCAGCAGAAGGACAGGATATAGCAATCAGCCCCAGCATTTT
. . TRBJ1-5 TRBV5-8 CASSRRGQGGPHSNQPQHF TGTGCCAGCAGCCGGAGAGGGCAGGGAGGACCTCATAGCAATCAGCCCCAGCATTTT
. TRBD1 TRBJ1-2 TRBV7-3 CASSSQPGTDYGYTF TGTGCCAGCAGCTCCCAACCTGGGACAGACTATGGCTACACCTTC
. . TRBJ2-5 TRBV28 CASAGYGAQYF TGTGCCAGCGCCGGGTACGGGGCCCAGTACTTC
few TRBD2 TRBJ2-3 TRBV15 CATSRDLWGRATDTQYF TGTGCCACCAGCAGAGATCTTTGGGGGAGGGCCACAGATACGCAGTATTTT
. . TRBJ1-3 TRBV5-1 CASSLGESGNTIYF TGCGCCAGCAGCTTGGGGGAGTCTGGAAACACCATATATTTT
. . TRBJ2-7 TRBV30 CAWRGRGASYEQYF TGTGCCTGGAGGGGCAGGGGGGCCTCCTACGAGCAGTACTTC
. . TRBJ1-6 TRBV5-4 CASRSGGERNSPLHF TGTGCCAGCAGGTCCGGGGGGGAGCGAAATTCACCCCTCCACTTT
. . TRBJ2-5 TRBV4-2 CASSQDPSQETQYF TGTGCCAGCAGCCAAGATCCCAGTCAGGAGACCCAGTACTTC
. TRBD1 TRBJ2-3 TRBV2 CASTGGPDTQYF TGTGCCAGCACAGGGGGTCCAGATACGCAGTATTTT
. . TRBJ2-2 TRBV5-1 CASSFGSPTTGELFF TGCGCCAGCAGCTTCGGGTCTCCAACCACCGGGGAGCTGTTTTTT
few . TRBJ2-7 TRBV18 CASSPPGLESYEQYF TGTGCCAGCTCACCACCGGGTTTGGAGAGCTACGAGCAGTACTTC